A single sample gave rise to the 7 T cell receptor beta chains below, sequenced in a study of T cells in Graves' hyperthyroidism and ophthalmopathy. RNA transcripts gave rise to amplified TCR beta CDR3 regions. The TCR CDR3 first-round RT-PCR relied on the HTBI primer set. TCRdb itself ran the multiplex PCR reads through MiXCR, one entry per CDR3 protein. The sample comprises about 96,000 distinct CDR3 sequences, around 50% of which are singletons, and 27% rests with the top ten. Sample: blood. These receptor sequences come from a woman in her forties with Graves' hyperthyroidism.

The chain is built from TRBV7-9 and TRBJ2-7; D uncertain. Trimming pared 1 base from V and 2 bases from J, leaving 9 bases between. The CDR3 has 14 residues. Germline CDR1 is SEHNR and CDR2 is FQNEAQ (reference sequence). In DNA form, the CDR3 reads TGTGCCAGCAGCTTAGGCCAGTCCCCCTACGAGCAGTACTTC. Translation gives CASSLGQSPYEQYF.

This clonotype was counted many times. This chain joins TRBV20-1 and TRBJ1-1; D perhaps matches TRBD1 (6 bases). The CDR3 length is 15 residues. Germline V CDR1 and CDR2: DFQATT, SNEGSKA (reference sequence). Trimming pared 0 bases from V and 1 base from J, leaving 12 bases between. CDR3 sequence reads: CSARDLRTANTEAFF. The CDR3, as DNA: TGCAGTGCTAGAGATCTTAGGACAGCGAACACTGAAGCTTTCTTT.

V usage is TRBV29-1 and J usage is TRBJ2-2; D may be TRBD2 (6 bases). The CDR3 length is 13 residues. Germline assignment: CDR1 SQVTM and CDR2 ANQGSEA. V was cut by 3 bases and J by 17 bases, with 22 bases left in between. Written as DNA, the CDR3 is TGCAGCGTTGACGGGACTGGGAACCGGGGAGCTTTTTTT. It is translated as CSVDGTGNRGAFF.

A single count supports this clonotype. One base away lies a much larger clone, so this may be a sequencing read error. This is likely a read error, given that the CDR3 carries no conserved phenylalanine or tryptophan at its end. V and J are TRBV7-2 and TRBJ2-3; the match to TRBD2 covers 9 bases. The CDR3 extends over 16 amino acids. Per the germline V gene, CDR1 is SGHTA and CDR2 is FQGNSA. CDR3 DNA: TGCGCCAGCAGCCAAGATATAGCGGGAGGCACAGATACGCAGTATTGT. Its translation: CASSQDIAGGTDTQYC.

This clonotype was recorded only once. V is TRBV10-3 and J is TRBJ2-7; 9 bases line up with TRBD2. Trimming at V came to 2 bases and at J to 1 base, leaving 9 bases not matched to a gene. The CDR3 is 17 residues long. Germline-derived CDR1 and CDR2 are ENHRY and SYGVKD. The CDR3 DNA reads TGTGCCATCAGTGAGGGGGCTAGCGGGACGCAGTCCTACGAGCAGTACTTC. Protein: CAISEGASGTQSYEQYF.

The chain joins TRBV20-1 to TRBJ1-1; D unresolved. V was pared by 1 base and J by 2 bases, with 8 bases between. The length of the CDR3 is 13 residues. The V gene's germline CDR1 is DFQATT and CDR2 SNEGSKA (reference sequence). CDR3 bases: TGCAGTGCTAGAGGAGGAATCAACACTGAAGCTTTCTTT. Translated: CSARGGINTEAFF.

This clonotype was found many times. The chain recombines TRBV20-1 with TRBJ2-7, with 9 bases matching TRBD1. The V gene's germline CDR1 is DFQATT and CDR2 SNEGSKA (reference sequence). Unmatched junction bases numbered 2, after V lost 8 bases and J lost 0 bases. There are 12 residues in the CDR3. The chain's CDR3 is CSPGQGSYEQYF. CDR3 DNA: TGCAGTCCGGGACAGGGCTCCTACGAGCAGTACTTC.